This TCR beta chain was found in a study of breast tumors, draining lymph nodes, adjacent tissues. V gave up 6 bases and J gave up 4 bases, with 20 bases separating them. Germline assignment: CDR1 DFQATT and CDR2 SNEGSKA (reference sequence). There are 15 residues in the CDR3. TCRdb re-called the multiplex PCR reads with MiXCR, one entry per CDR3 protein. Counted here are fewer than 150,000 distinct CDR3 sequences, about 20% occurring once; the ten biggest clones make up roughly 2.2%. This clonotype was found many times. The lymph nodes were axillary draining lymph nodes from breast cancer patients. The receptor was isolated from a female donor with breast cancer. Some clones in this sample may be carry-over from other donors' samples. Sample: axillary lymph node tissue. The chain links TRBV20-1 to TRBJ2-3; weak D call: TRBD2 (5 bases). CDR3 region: CSAPREVRIADTQYF. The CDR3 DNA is TGCAGTGCCCCCCGGGAAGTTCGCATCGCAGATACGCAGTATTTT.